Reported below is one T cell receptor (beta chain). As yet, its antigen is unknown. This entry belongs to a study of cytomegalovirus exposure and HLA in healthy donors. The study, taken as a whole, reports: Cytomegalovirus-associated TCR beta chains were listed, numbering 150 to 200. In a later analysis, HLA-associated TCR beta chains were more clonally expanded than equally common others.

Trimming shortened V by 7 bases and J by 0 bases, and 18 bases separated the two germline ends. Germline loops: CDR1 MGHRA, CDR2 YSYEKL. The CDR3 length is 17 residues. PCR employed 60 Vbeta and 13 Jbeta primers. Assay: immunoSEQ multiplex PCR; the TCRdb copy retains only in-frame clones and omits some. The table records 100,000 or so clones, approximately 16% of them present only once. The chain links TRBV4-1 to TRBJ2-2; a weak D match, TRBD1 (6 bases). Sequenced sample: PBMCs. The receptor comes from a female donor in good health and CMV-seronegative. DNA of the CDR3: TGCGCCAGCATCCCCGCTTGGGGACAACCGAACACCGGGGAGCTGTTTTTT. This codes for CASIPAWGQPNTGELFF.